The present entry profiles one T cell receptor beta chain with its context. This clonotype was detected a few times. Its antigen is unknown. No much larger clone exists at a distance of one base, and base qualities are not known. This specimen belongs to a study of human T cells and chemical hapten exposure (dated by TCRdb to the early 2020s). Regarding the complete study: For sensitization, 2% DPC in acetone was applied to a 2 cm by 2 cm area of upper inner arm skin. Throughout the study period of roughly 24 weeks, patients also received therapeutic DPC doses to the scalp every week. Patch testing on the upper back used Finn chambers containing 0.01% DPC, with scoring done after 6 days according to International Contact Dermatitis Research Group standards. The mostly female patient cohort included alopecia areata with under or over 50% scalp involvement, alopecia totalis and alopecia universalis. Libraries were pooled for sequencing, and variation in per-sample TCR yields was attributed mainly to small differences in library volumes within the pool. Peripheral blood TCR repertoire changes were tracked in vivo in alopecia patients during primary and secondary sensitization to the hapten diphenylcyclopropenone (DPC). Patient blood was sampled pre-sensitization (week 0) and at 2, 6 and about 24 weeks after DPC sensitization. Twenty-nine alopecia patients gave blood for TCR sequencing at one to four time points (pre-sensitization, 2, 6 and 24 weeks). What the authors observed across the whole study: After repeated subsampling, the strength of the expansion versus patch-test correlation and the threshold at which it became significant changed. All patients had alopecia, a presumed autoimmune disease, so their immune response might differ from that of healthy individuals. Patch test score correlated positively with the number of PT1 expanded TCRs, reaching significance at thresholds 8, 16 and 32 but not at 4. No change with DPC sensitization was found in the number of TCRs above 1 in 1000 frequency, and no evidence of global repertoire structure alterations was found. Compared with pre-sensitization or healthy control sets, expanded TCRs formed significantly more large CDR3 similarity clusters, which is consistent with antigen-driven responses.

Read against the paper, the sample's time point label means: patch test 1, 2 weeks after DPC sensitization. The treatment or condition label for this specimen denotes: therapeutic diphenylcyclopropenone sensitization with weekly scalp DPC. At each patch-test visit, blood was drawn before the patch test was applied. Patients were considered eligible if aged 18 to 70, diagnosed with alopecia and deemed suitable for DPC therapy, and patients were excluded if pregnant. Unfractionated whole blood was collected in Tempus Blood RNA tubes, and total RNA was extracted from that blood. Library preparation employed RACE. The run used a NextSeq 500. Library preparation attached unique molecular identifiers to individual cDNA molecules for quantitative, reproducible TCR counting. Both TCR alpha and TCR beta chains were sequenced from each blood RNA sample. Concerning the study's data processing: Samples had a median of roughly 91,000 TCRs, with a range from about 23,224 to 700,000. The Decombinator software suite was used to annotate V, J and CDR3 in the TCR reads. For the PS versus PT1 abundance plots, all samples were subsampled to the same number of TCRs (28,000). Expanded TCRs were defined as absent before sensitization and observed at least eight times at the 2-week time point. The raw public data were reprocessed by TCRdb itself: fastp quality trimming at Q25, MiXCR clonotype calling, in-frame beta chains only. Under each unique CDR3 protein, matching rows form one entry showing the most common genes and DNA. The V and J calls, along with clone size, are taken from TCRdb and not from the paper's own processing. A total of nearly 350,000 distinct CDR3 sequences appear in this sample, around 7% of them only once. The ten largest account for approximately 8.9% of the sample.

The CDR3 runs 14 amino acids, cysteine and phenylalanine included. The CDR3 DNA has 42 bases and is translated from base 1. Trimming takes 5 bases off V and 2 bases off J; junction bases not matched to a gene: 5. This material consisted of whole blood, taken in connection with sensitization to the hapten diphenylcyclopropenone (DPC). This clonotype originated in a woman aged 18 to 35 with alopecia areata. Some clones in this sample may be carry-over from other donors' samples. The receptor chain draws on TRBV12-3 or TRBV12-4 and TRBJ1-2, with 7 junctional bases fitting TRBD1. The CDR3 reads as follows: CASSTQGINYGYTF. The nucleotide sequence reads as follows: TGTGCCAGCAGTACACAGGGGATCAACTATGGCTACACCTTC.